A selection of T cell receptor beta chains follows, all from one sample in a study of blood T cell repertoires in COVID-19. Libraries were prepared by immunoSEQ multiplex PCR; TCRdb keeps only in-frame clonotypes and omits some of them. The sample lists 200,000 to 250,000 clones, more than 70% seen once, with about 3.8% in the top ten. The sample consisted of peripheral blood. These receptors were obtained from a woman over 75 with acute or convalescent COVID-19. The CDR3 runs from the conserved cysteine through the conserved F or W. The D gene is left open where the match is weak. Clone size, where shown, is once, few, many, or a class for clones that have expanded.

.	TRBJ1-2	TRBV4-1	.	TGCGCCAGCAGCCAAGATTCGGCGGGCTATGGCTACACCTTC	CASSQDSAGYGYTF
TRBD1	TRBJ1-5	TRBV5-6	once	TGTGCCAGCAGCTTAAGGGGGCACAGCAATCAGCCCCAGCATTTT	CASSLRGHSNQPQHF
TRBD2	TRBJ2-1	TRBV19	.	TGTGCCAGTAGTATAAGCGGGGGACCCTACAATGAGCAGTTCTTC	CASSISGGPYNEQFF
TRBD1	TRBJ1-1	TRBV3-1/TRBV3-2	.	TGTGCCAGCAGCCGGACAGGGGGCCTGAACACTGAAGCTTTCTTT	CASSRTGGLNTEAFF
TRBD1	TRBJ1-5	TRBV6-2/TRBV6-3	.	TGTGCCAGCAGCTGGGACAGGGTACAGCCCCAGCATTTT	CASSWDRVQPQHF
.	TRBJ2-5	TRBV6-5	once	TGTGCCAGCAGGGGACAAGGTGGGATAGTCGAGACCCAGTACTTC	CASRGQGGIVETQYF
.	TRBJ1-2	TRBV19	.	TGTGCCAGTAGCCCCAGAAACTATGGCTACACCTTC	CASSPRNYGYTF
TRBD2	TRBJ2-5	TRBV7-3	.	TGTGCCAGCAGCTGGGGACTAGCGGGACTCCCGGAGACCCAGTACTTC	CASSWGLAGLPETQYF
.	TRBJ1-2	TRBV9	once	TGTGCCAGCAGCGTAGACCCTCCAGGGGATGGCTACACCTTC	CASSVDPPGDGYTF
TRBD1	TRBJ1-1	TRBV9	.	TGTGCCAGCAGCGTAGGGACAGGGGAGACTGAAGCTTTCTTT	CASSVGTGETEAFF
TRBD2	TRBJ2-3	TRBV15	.	TGTGCCACCAGCAGAGAAGCGGGGGGCACCACAGATACGCAGTATTTT	CATSREAGGTTDTQYF
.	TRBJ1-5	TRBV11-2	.	TGTGCCAGCAGCTATAATAGCAATCAGCCCCAGCATTTT	CASSYNSNQPQHF
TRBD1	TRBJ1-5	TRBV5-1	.	TGCGCCAGCAGCTTCGGGGGACAGGGGAGCAATCAGCCCCAGCATTTT	CASSFGGQGSNQPQHF
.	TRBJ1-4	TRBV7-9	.	TGTGCCAGCAGCCTACCTCCCGGGACTCCAGAACGGTTC	CASSLPPGTPERF
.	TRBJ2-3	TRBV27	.	TGTGCCAGCAGTTTAAGGGGGAGAAGAGGGATGGGCACAGATACGCAGTATTTT	CASSLRGRRGMGTDTQYF
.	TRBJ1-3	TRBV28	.	TGTGCCAGCGGCCCCCAGGGAAGGGGCCCATTGGTTTTT	CASGPQGRGPLVF
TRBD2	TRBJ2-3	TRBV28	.	TGTGCCAGCAGTCTACAGCGGGGAGTAGTATCAGATACGCAGTATTTT	CASSLQRGVVSDTQYF
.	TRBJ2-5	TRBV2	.	TGTGCCAGCAGTGGAGACAGACAAGAGACCCAGTACTTC	CASSGDRQETQYF
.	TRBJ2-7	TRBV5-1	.	TGCGCCAGCAGCTTGAGAGGCGAGCAGTACTTC	CASSLRGEQYF
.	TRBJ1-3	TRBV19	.	TGTGCCAGTAGTATTGGTGGCCCTGGAAACACCATATATTTT	CASSIGGPGNTIYF
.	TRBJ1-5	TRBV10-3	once	TGTGCCATCAGGGACTACCGGGATCAGCCCCAGCATTTT	CAIRDYRDQPQHF
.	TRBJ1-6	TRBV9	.	TGTGCCAGCAGCGAGCCCCCGGACAGACCGAATTCACCCCTCCACTTT	CASSEPPDRPNSPLHF
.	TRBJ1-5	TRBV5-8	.	TGTGCCAGCAGCGTTAGGAGTCAGCCCCAGCATTTT	CASSVRSQPQHF
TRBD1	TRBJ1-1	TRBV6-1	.	TGTGCCAGCAGTGAAGCTACCGGACAGGGGGCATTAGCTTTCTTT	CASSEATGQGALAFF
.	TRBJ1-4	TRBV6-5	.	TGTGCCAGCAGTTCCGGGACACTGTTCAATGAAAAACTGTTTTTT	CASSSGTLFNEKLFF
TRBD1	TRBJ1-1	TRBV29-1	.	TGCAGCGTTGAAGGGGACAGGAACACTGAAGCTTTCTTT	CSVEGDRNTEAFF
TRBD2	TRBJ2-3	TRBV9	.	TGTGCCAGCAGCGCGAGAGGGACTAGCGGTGGAGATACGCAGTATTTT	CASSARGTSGGDTQYF
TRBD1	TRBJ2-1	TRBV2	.	TGTGCCAGCAGCCTCGGACAGGGGGAAGGTGAGCAGTTCTTC	CASSLGQGEGEQFF
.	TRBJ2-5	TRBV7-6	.	TGTGCCAGCAGCCCGGTAAATGACGTCGGGGAGACCCAGTACTTC	CASSPVNDVGETQYF
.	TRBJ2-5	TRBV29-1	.	TGCAGCGTTGATAGACAAGAGACCCAGTACTTC	CSVDRQETQYF
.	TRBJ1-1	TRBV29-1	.	TGCAGCGTTGGTCAGGGGAACACTGAAGCTTTCTTT	CSVGQGNTEAFF
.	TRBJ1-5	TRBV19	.	TGTGCCAGTAGTATAGCCCCGGAGGGAGATCAGCCCCAGCATTTT	CASSIAPEGDQPQHF
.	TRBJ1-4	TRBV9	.	TGTGCCAGCAGCCAAGTGGGGCGTACGAATGAAAAACTGTTTTTT	CASSQVGRTNEKLFF
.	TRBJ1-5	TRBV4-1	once	TGCGCCAGCAGCCAAGCCCGGACACAACAGCCCCAGCATTTT	CASSQARTQQPQHF
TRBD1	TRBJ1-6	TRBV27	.	TGTGCCAGCAGTTTATCGGCTGGGACAGAAAATTCACCCCTCCACTTT	CASSLSAGTENSPLHF
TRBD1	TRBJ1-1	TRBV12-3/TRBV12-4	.	TGTGCCAGCAGTTTTCAGGGGGCGACTGAAGCTTTCTTT	CASSFQGATEAFF
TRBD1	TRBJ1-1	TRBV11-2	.	TGTGCCAGCAGCCGGGGGGGACAGACAGCTTTCTTT	CASSRGGQTAFF
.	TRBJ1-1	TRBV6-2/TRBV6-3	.	TGTGCCAGCAGCCAGTCGGGGGGGTACACTGAAGCTTTCTTT	CASSQSGGYTEAFF
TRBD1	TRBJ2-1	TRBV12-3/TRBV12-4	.	TGTGCCAGCAGTTTACAGGACAGGTCGGAGCAGTTCTTC	CASSLQDRSEQFF
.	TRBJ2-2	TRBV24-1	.	TGTGCCACCAGTGTCGCAGGGGCCGGGGAGCTGTTTTTT	CATSVAGAGELFF
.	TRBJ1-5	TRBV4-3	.	TGCGCCAGCAGCCCCTGGGGCCGGAGCAATCAGCCCCAGCATTTT	CASSPWGRSNQPQHF
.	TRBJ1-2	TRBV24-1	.	TGTGCCACCAGTGATCCACAGTTCTATGGCTACACCTTC	CATSDPQFYGYTF
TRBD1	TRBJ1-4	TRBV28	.	TGTGCCAGCAGTTTGCAGGGACAGGGGAGTGAAAAACTGTTTTTT	CASSLQGQGSEKLFF
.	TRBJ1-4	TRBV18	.	TGTGCCAGCTCAGCCGACCGAGGAACTAATGAAAAACTGTTTTTT	CASSADRGTNEKLFF